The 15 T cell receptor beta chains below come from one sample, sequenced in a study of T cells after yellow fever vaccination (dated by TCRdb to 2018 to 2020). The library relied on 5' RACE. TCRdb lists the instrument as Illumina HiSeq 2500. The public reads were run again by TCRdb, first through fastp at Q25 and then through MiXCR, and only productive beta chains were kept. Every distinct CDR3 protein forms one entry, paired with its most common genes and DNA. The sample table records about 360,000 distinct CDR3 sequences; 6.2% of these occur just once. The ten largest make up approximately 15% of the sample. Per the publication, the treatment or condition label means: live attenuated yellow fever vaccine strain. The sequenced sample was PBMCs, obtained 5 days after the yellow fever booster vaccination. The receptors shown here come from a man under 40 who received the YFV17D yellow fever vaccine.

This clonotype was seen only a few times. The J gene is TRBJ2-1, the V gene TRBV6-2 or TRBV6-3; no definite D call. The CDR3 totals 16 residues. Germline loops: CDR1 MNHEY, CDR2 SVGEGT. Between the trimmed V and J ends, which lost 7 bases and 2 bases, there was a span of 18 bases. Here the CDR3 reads CASIPAGRPTYNEQFF. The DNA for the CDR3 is TGTGCCAGCATCCCCGCTGGTAGGCCTACCTACAATGAGCAGTTCTTC.

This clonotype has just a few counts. The CDR3 DNA reads TGCAGCGTTGAAGATCGGCCCACCGGGACAGGGGCCGGGGAGCTGTTTTTT. It is translated as CSVEDRPTGTGAGELFF. The gene calls are TRBV29-1 and TRBJ2-2; 10 bases line up with TRBD1. Germline V gene data show CDR1 as SQVTM and CDR2 as ANQGSEA. V shed 0 bases and J 6 bases; nucleotides not matched to a gene: 10. This CDR3 contains 17 residues.

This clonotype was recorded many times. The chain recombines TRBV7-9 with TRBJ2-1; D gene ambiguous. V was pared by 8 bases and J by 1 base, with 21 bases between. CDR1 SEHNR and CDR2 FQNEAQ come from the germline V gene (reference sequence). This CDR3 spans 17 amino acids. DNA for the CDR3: TGTGCCAGCTTCATCGGTTCCGGGTTTGGGTCCTACAATGAGCAGTTCTTC. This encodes CASFIGSGFGSYNEQFF.

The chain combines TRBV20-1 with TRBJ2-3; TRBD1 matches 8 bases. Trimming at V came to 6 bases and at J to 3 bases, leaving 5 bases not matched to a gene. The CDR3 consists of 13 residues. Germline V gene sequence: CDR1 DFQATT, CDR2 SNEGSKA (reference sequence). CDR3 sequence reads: CSAADRGTDTQYF. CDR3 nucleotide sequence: TGCAGTGCCGCCGACAGGGGAACAGATACGCAGTATTTT.

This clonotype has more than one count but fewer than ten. In nucleotides, the CDR3 is TGTGCCAGTAGTAAACACGGACAGAGACACAATGAGCAGTTCTTC. Its translation is CASSKHGQRHNEQFF. The gene calls are TRBV19 and TRBJ2-1; a possible D gene is TRBD1 (6 bases). The V and J ends lost 4 bases and 5 bases respectively, with 15 bases between them. The V gene's germline CDR1 is LNHDA and CDR2 SQIVND (reference sequence). This CDR3 is built from 15 residues.

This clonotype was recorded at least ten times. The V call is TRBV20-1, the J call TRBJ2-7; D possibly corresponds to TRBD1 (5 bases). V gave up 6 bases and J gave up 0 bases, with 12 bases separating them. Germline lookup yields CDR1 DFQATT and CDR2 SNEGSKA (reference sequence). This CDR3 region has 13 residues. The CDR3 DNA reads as TGCAGTGCGACGGACATACACTCCTACGAGCAGTACTTC. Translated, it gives CSATDIHSYEQYF.

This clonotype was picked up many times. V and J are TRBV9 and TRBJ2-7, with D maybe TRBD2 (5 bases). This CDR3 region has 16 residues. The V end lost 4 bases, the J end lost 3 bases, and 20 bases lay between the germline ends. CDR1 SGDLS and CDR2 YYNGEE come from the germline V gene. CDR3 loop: CASSKGRSAVNYEQYF. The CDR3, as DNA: TGTGCCAGCAGCAAAGGGAGATCAGCAGTGAACTACGAGCAGTACTTC. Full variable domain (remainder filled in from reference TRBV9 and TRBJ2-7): DSGVTQTPKHLITATGQRVTLRCSPRSGDLSVYWYQQSLDQGLQFLIQYYNGEERAKGNILERFSAQQFPDLHSELNLSSLELGDSALYFCASSKGRSAVNYEQYFGPGTRLTVT.

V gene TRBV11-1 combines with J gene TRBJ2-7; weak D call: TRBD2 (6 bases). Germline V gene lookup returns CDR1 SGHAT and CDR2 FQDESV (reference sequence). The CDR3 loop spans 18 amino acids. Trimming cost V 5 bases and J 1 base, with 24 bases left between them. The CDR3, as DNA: TGTGCCAGCAGCCATGGCGACAATCGACCGGAGGGGTCCTACGAGCAGTACTTC. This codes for CASSHGDNRPEGSYEQYF.

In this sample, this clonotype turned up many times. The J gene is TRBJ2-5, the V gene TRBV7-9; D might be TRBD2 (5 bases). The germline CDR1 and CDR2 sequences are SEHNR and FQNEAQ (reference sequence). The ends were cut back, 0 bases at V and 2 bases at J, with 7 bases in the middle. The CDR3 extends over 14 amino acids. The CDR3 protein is CASSLAGVQETQYF. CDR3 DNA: TGTGCCAGCAGCTTAGCGGGAGTTCAAGAGACCCAGTACTTC.

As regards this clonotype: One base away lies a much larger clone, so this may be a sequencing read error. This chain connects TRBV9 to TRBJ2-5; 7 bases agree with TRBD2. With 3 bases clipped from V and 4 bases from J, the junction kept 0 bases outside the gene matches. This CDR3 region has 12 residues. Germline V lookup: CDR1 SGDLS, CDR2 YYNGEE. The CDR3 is CASSGGGETQYF. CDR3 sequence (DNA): TGTGCCAGCAGCGGGGGGGGAGAGACCCAGTACTTC. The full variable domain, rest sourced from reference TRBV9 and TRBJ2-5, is DSGVTQTPKHLITATGQRVTLRCSPRSGDLSVYWYQQSLDQGLQFLIQYYNGEERAKGNILERFSAQQFPDLHSELNLSSLELGDSALYFCASSGGGETQYFGPGTRLLVL.

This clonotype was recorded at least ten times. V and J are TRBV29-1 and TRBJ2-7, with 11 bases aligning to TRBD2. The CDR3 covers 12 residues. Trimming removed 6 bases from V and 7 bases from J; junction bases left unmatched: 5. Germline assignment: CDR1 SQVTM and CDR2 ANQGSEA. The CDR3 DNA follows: TGCAGCGTGGGGAGACTAGCGGGGGAGCAGTACTTC. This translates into CSVGRLAGEQYF.

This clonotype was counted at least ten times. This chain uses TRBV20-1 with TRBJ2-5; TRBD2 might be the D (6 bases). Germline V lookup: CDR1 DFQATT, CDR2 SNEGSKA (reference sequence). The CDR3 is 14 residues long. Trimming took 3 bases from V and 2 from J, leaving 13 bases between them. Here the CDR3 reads CSARNAGSQETQYF. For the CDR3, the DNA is TGCAGTGCTAGGAACGCGGGAAGTCAAGAGACCCAGTACTTC.

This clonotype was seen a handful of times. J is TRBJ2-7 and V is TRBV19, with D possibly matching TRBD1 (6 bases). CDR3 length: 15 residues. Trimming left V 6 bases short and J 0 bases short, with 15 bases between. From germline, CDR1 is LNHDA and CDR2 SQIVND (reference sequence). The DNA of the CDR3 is TGTGCCAGTAGCCTCACGACAGGCCGCTCCTACGAGCAGTACTTC. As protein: CASSLTTGRSYEQYF.

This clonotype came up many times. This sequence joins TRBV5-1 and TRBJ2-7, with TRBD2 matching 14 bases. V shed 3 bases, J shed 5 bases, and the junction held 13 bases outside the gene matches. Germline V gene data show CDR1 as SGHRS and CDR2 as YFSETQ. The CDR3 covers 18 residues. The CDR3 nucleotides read TGCGCCAGCAGCTCCTCCGGGACTAGCGGGAGATCACTCCACGAGCAGTACTTC. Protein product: CASSSSGTSGRSLHEQYF.

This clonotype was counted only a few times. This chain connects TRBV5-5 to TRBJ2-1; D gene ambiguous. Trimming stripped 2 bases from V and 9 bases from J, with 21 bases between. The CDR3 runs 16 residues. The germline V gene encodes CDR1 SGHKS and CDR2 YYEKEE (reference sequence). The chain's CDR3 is CASSLGERAKSSEQFF. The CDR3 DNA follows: TGTGCCAGCAGCTTAGGAGAGCGAGCGAAAAGTAGTGAGCAGTTCTTC.